The clone carrying this T cell receptor beta chain occurred a few times. The antigen is undetermined. This sample is drawn from a study of identical twins. MiXCR, applied by TCRdb to the 5' RACE reads, yields one record per CDR3 protein. This table holds roughly 290,000 distinct CDR3 sequences, more than 8% found once. Study-wide findings and caveats: Clonotypes of the beta chain that were abundant in cord blood carried fewer insertions (memory repertoires showed none). Twin pairs' shared out-of-frame alpha sequences were enriched in low generation probability.

Trimming stripped 0 bases from V and 4 bases from J, with 16 bases between. CDR1 and CDR2 (germline): MGHRA, YSYEKL. The CDR3 is 18 amino acids. Each donor was a healthy Caucasian. This same sample was also part of a study on yellow fever vaccine responses in identical twins. That paper adds: Twins' vaccine T cell responses were reported to seem partly convergent and partly personalized.

This TCR was sampled from a woman aged 18-35 years in good health. V gene TRBV4-1 combines with J gene TRBJ2-6; D call uncertain. Sequenced: CD8+ T cells sorted from blood. This CDR3 reads CASSQESGSPSGANVLTF. Here the CDR3 DNA reads TGCGCCAGCAGCCAAGAATCGGGCTCCCCCTCCGGGGCCAACGTCCTGACTTTC.